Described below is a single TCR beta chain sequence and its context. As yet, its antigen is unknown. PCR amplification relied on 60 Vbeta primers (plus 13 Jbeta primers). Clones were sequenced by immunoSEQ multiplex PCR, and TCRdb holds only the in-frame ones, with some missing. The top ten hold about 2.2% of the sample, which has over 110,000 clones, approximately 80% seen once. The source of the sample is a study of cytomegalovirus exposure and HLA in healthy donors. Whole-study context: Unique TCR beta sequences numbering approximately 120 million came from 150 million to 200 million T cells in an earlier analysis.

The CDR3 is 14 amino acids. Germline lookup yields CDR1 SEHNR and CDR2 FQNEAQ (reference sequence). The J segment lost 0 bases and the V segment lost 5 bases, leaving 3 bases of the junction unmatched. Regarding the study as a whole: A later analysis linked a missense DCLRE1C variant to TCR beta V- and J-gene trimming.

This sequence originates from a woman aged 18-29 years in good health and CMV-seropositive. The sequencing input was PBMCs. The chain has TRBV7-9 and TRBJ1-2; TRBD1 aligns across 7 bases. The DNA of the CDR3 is TGTGCCAGCAGCCTAGGGACAGCTAACTATGGCTACACCTTC. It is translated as CASSLGTANYGYTF.